The rows below give T cell receptor beta chains drawn from one sample of a study of cytomegalovirus exposure and HLA in healthy donors. The assay was immunoSEQ multiplex PCR, and TCRdb's table has in-frame clones only and misses some. Found here are 150,000 to 200,000 clones, around 92% of them singletons; the top ten hold 10%. The sequenced sample was PBMCs. The receptors here all came from a woman in her late teens or twenties in good health and CMV-seropositive. The CDR3 runs from the conserved cysteine through the conserved F or W. The order of the fields is D gene, J gene, clone size, V gene, CDR3 protein, CDR3 DNA. D genes are given only for firm matches. Expanded clones get a size class; other rows say once, few or many, or leave the size out.

d_gene: -
j_gene: TRBJ2-1
abundance: once
v_gene: TRBV6-1
CDR3aa: CASSEYRELISDEQFF
CDR3nt: TGTGCCAGCAGTGAATACAGGGAGCTCATTTCAGATGAGCAGTTCTTC

d_gene: TRBD2
j_gene: TRBJ2-7
abundance: -
v_gene: TRBV4-2
CDR3aa: CASSLRGLAGAQYEQYF
CDR3nt: TGTGCCAGCAGCCTTCGTGGACTAGCGGGAGCTCAGTACGAGCAGTACTTC

d_gene: -
j_gene: TRBJ1-5
abundance: -
v_gene: TRBV20-1
CDR3aa: CSARDTEPQHF
CDR3nt: TGCAGTGCTAGAGATACGGAGCCCCAGCATTTT

d_gene: -
j_gene: TRBJ2-5
abundance: -
v_gene: TRBV29-1
CDR3aa: CSVEDKLGGQTKETQYF
CDR3nt: TGCAGCGTTGAAGATAAGCTAGGGGGACAAACCAAAGAGACCCAGTACTTC

d_gene: TRBD2
j_gene: TRBJ2-7
abundance: -
v_gene: TRBV29-1
CDR3aa: CSVEYAGLAGAYEQYF
CDR3nt: TGCAGCGTTGAATATGCGGGACTAGCGGGTGCCTACGAGCAGTACTTC

d_gene: TRBD2
j_gene: TRBJ2-7
abundance: -
v_gene: TRBV29-1
CDR3aa: CSVGGSPSYEQYF
CDR3nt: TGCAGCGTTGGCGGGAGCCCCTCCTACGAGCAGTACTTC

d_gene: -
j_gene: TRBJ2-1
abundance: -
v_gene: TRBV19
CDR3aa: CASSDRVREQFF
CDR3nt: TGTGCCAGTAGTGATAGAGTGAGGGAGCAGTTCTTC

d_gene: -
j_gene: TRBJ1-2
abundance: -
v_gene: TRBV6-6
CDR3aa: CASTYRNRDDGYTF
CDR3nt: TGTGCCAGCACCTACAGGAACAGGGACGATGGCTACACCTTC

d_gene: -
j_gene: TRBJ2-1
abundance: -
v_gene: TRBV27
CDR3aa: CASSRNGTLQFF
CDR3nt: TGTGCCAGCAGTCGAAACGGGACACTTCAGTTCTTC

d_gene: TRBD2
j_gene: TRBJ2-3
abundance: -
v_gene: TRBV7-9
CDR3aa: CASSRESGKSTDTQYF
CDR3nt: TGTGCCAGCAGCAGAGAGAGCGGGAAAAGCACAGATACGCAGTATTTT

d_gene: -
j_gene: TRBJ2-7
abundance: once
v_gene: TRBV27
CDR3aa: CASSLGGLISYEQYF
CDR3nt: TGTGCCAGCAGTTTGGGGGGGCTGATTTCCTACGAGCAGTACTTC

d_gene: -
j_gene: TRBJ2-7
abundance: few
v_gene: TRBV2
CDR3aa: CASSAGRGEQYF
CDR3nt: TGTGCCAGCAGTGCCGGTAGAGGCGAGCAGTACTTC

d_gene: TRBD1
j_gene: TRBJ2-1
abundance: -
v_gene: TRBV7-7
CDR3aa: CASSPGPGQGVNEQFF
CDR3nt: TGTGCTAGCAGCCCCGGACCGGGACAGGGGGTAAATGAGCAGTTCTTC

d_gene: -
j_gene: TRBJ2-3
abundance: once
v_gene: TRBV25-1
CDR3aa: CASSVASGTDTQYF
CDR3nt: TGTGCCAGCAGTGTGGCTAGCGGCACAGATACGCAGTATTTT

d_gene: TRBD1
j_gene: TRBJ1-4
abundance: -
v_gene: TRBV11-2
CDR3aa: CASSRFTGTEEKLFF
CDR3nt: TGTGCCAGCAGCCGGTTCACCGGGACAGAAGAAAAACTGTTTTTT

d_gene: -
j_gene: TRBJ1-2
abundance: -
v_gene: TRBV19
CDR3aa: CASRQGRDGYTF
CDR3nt: TGTGCCAGTAGGCAGGGAAGGGATGGCTACACCTTC

d_gene: -
j_gene: TRBJ2-7
abundance: -
v_gene: TRBV7-2
CDR3aa: CASSPRSYEQYF
CDR3nt: TGTGCCAGCAGCCCCCGGTCCTACGAGCAGTACTTC

d_gene: -
j_gene: TRBJ1-2
abundance: -
v_gene: TRBV5-8
CDR3aa: CASSLDRDYGYTF
CDR3nt: TGTGCCAGCAGCTTGGACAGGGACTATGGCTACACCTTC

d_gene: -
j_gene: TRBJ1-1
abundance: -
v_gene: TRBV27
CDR3aa: CASSQIRTANTEAFF
CDR3nt: TGTGCCAGCAGCCAGATTAGGACAGCGAACACTGAAGCTTTCTTT

d_gene: TRBD2
j_gene: TRBJ2-1
abundance: -
v_gene: TRBV29-1
CDR3aa: CSVAGLAADNEQFF
CDR3nt: TGCAGCGTAGCGGGACTAGCGGCTGACAATGAGCAGTTCTTC

d_gene: -
j_gene: TRBJ1-5
abundance: -
v_gene: TRBV27
CDR3aa: CASSIEGQPQHF
CDR3nt: TGTGCCAGCAGTATAGAGGGTCAGCCCCAGCATTTT

d_gene: -
j_gene: TRBJ2-3
abundance: -
v_gene: TRBV10-3
CDR3aa: CAITGGRPDTQYF
CDR3nt: TGTGCCATCACTGGGGGCCGCCCAGATACGCAGTATTTT

d_gene: -
j_gene: TRBJ2-7
abundance: -
v_gene: TRBV4-3
CDR3aa: CASSQERGSYEQYF
CDR3nt: TGCGCCAGCAGCCAAGAAAGGGGGTCCTACGAGCAGTACTTC

d_gene: TRBD1
j_gene: TRBJ2-1
abundance: -
v_gene: TRBV19
CDR3aa: CAISDRGPYNEQFF
CDR3nt: TGTGCCATCTCGGACAGGGGGCCATACAATGAGCAGTTCTTC

d_gene: -
j_gene: TRBJ2-1
abundance: many
v_gene: TRBV20-1
CDR3aa: CSAGTYNEQFF
CDR3nt: TGCAGTGCTGGGACTTACAATGAGCAGTTCTTC

d_gene: -
j_gene: TRBJ1-5
abundance: -
v_gene: TRBV27
CDR3aa: CASSLYQGNQPQHF
CDR3nt: TGTGCCAGCAGTTTATACCAGGGTAATCAGCCCCAGCATTTT

d_gene: TRBD1
j_gene: TRBJ2-7
abundance: -
v_gene: TRBV6-6
CDR3aa: CASSYLRQGASYEQYF
CDR3nt: TGTGCCAGCAGTTATCTTCGACAGGGGGCGTCCTACGAGCAGTACTTC

d_gene: -
j_gene: TRBJ1-1
abundance: few
v_gene: TRBV4-1
CDR3aa: CASSQVVTVAEAFF
CDR3nt: TGCGCCAGCAGCCAAGTTGTTACTGTAGCTGAAGCTTTCTTT

d_gene: -
j_gene: TRBJ2-1
abundance: -
v_gene: TRBV15
CDR3aa: CATSLLGGNYNEQFF
CDR3nt: TGTGCCACCAGCCTGCTTGGCGGGAACTACAATGAGCAGTTCTTC

d_gene: TRBD2
j_gene: TRBJ2-1
abundance: -
v_gene: TRBV7-3
CDR3aa: CASSLGLAGGPLSSYNEQFF
CDR3nt: TGTGCCAGCAGCTTGGGACTAGCGGGAGGCCCCCTAAGCTCCTACAATGAGCAGTTCTTC

d_gene: -
j_gene: TRBJ2-5
abundance: -
v_gene: TRBV7-3
CDR3aa: CASSGGETQYF
CDR3nt: TGTGCCAGCAGCGGAGGGGAGACCCAGTACTTC

d_gene: TRBD2
j_gene: TRBJ2-1
abundance: -
v_gene: TRBV6-4
CDR3aa: CASSDSGGRADEQFF
CDR3nt: TGTGCCAGCAGTGACTCGGGCGGGAGGGCCGATGAGCAGTTCTTC

d_gene: TRBD2
j_gene: TRBJ2-3
abundance: -
v_gene: TRBV5-1
CDR3aa: CASSFPFLAGRTDTQYF
CDR3nt: TGCGCCAGCAGCTTTCCCTTTCTAGCGGGAAGGACAGATACGCAGTATTTT

d_gene: -
j_gene: TRBJ2-7
abundance: -
v_gene: TRBV6-6
CDR3aa: CASSSGTYEQYF
CDR3nt: TGTGCCAGCAGTTCAGGGACTTACGAGCAGTACTTC

d_gene: TRBD2
j_gene: TRBJ2-3
abundance: -
v_gene: TRBV11-2
CDR3aa: CASSKPGGVTQYF
CDR3nt: TGTGCCAGCAGCAAACCGGGGGGAGTTACGCAGTATTTT

d_gene: -
j_gene: TRBJ1-2
abundance: -
v_gene: TRBV5-6
CDR3aa: CASSFRTANYGYTF
CDR3nt: TGTGCCAGCAGCTTCCGGACAGCAAACTATGGCTACACCTTC

d_gene: -
j_gene: TRBJ2-1
abundance: once
v_gene: TRBV5-4
CDR3aa: CASSSPGSGYNEQFF
CDR3nt: TGTGCCAGCAGCTCTCCGGGAAGCGGCTACAATGAGCAGTTCTTC